This T cell receptor (beta chain) was sequenced during a study of CD8 T cells in Susac syndrome. Turning to this clonotype: Its target is unknown.

V was clipped by 8 bases and J by 6 bases, with 19 bases between them. There are 14 residues in the CDR3. CDR1 is SGHRS and CDR2 is YFSETQ in the germline V gene. An amount of RNA that ranged from about 0.45 to 1 ug was reverse transcribed with random hexamers. TCRdb re-derived calls from the immunoSEQ multiplex PCR reads in MiXCR, one entry per CDR3 protein. The sample has about 210,000 distinct CDR3 sequences, approximately 94% seen once. Notes on the study in general: As acknowledged by the study, its TCR sequencing and HLA analysis included a relatively small number of individuals.

This chain uses TRBV5-1 with TRBJ2-3; no clear D gene. The sample was CD4+ T cells from PBMCs. This clonotype was obtained from a human donor in good health. In DNA form, the CDR3 reads TGCGCCAGTTCCACACTGGGCGAGGAGGATACGCAGTATTTT. It encodes CASSTLGEEDTQYF.